This TCR beta chain was sequenced for a study of CD8+ T cells in alopecia areata. Turning to the study itself: Percent affected scalp area, the SALT score, rated treated patients' severity. General study findings and limits: Tofacitinib did not eliminate many expanded lesional clones from scalp or blood.

The treatment is: oral pan-JAK inhibitor, 5-10 mg twice daily. CD4+ and CD8+ T cells were sorted from PBMCs stained for CD3, CD4 and CD8. As regards this clone: Its cognate antigen is unknown.

V was cut by 5 bases and J by 0 bases, with 8 bases left in between. The CDR3 is 15 amino acids. Germline V CDR1 and CDR2: SGHTA, FQGNSA. After isolation, RNA underwent reverse transcription to generate cDNA as the sequencing template. The data were produced by immunoSEQ multiplex PCR, yet TCRdb's version contains in-frame clones alone and is incomplete. The table lists over 100,000 clones, around 56% of them singletons. The source was CD4+ T cells sorted from blood, collected at week 4, from a patient treated with tofacitinib. This chain uses TRBV7-2 with TRBJ2-6; D call uncertain. The source is a human donor with alopecia areata. The CDR3 sequence: CASSPGTSGANVLTF. CDR3 DNA sequence: TGTGCCAGCAGCCCCGGAACCTCTGGGGCCAACGTCCTGACTTTC.